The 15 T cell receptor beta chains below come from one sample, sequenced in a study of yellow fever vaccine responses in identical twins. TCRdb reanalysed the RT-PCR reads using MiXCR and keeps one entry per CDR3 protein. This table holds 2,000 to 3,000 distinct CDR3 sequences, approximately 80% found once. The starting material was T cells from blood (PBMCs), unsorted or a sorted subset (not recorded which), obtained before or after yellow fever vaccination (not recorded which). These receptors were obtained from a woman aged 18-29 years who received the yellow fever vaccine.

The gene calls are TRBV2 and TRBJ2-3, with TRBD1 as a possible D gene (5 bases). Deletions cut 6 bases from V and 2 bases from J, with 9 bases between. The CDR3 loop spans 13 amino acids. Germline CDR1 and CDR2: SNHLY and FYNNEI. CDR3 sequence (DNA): TGTGCCAGCAGGTCGGACAACACAGATACGCAGTATTTT. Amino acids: CASRSDNTDTQYF.

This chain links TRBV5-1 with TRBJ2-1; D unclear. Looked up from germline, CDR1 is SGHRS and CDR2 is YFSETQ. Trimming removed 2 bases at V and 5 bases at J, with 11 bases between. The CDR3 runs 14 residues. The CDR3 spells CASSLARADNEQFF. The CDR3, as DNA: TGCGCCAGCAGCTTAGCCCGGGCCGACAATGAGCAGTTCTTC.

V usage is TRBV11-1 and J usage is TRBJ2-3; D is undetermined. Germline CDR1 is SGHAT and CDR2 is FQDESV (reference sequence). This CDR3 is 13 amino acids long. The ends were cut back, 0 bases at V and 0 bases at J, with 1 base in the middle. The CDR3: CASSLASTDTQYF. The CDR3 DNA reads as TGTGCCAGCAGCTTAGCAAGCACAGATACGCAGTATTTT. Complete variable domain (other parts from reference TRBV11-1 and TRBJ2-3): EAEVAQSPRYKITEKSQAVAFWCDPISGHATLYWYRQILGQGPELLVQFQDESVVDDSQLPKDRFSAERLKGVDSTLKIQPAELGDSAMYLCASSLASTDTQYFGPGTRLTVL.

CDR3 DNA: TGTGCCAGCAGTTTGATCAGGGCCCCGAGGTATGAGCAGTTCTTC. This codes for CASSLIRAPRYEQFF. The V call is TRBV28, the J call TRBJ2-1; TRBD1 might be the D (5 bases). Germline V gives CDR1 MDHEN, CDR2 SYDVKM. Trimming shortened V by 3 bases and J by 8 bases, and 17 bases separated the two germline ends. The CDR3 contains 15 residues.

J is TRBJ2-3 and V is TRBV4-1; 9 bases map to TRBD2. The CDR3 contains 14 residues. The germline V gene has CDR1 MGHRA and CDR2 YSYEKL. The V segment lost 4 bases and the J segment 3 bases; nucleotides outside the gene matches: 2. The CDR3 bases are TGCGCCAGCAGCCGGCTAGCGGGAACAGATACGCAGTATTTT. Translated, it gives CASSRLAGTDTQYF.

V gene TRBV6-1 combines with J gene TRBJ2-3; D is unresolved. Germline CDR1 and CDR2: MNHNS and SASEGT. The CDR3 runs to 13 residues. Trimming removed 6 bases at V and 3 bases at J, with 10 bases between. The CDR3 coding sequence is TGTGCCAGCAGCCCTGGTGGAACAGATACGCAGTATTTT. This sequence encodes CASSPGGTDTQYF.

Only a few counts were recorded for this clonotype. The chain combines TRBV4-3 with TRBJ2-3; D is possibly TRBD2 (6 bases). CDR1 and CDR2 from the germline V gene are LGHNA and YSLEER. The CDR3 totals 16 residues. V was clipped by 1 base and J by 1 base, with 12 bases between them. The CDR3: CASSQALGGGTDTQYF. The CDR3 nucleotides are TGCGCCAGCAGCCAAGCGTTGGGGGGAGGCACAGATACGCAGTATTTT.

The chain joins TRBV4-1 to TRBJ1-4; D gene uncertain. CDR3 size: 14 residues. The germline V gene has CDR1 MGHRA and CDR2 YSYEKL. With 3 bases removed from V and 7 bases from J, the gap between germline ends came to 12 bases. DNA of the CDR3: TGCGCCAGCAGCCACTTAAGTCCTTCTGAAAAACTGTTTTTT. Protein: CASSHLSPSEKLFF.

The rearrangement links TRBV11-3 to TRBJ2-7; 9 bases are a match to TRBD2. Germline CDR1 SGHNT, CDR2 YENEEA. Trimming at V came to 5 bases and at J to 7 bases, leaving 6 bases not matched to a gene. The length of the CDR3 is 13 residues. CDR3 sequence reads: CASSAGLADEQYF. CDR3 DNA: TGTGCCAGCAGCGCGGGACTAGCTGATGAGCAGTACTTC.

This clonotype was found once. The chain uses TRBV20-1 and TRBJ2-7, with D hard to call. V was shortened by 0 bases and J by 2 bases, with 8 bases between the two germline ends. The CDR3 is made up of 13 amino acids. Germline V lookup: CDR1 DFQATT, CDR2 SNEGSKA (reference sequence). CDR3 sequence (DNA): TGCAGTGCTAGAGATCGGGTTCCCTACGAGCAGTACTTC. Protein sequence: CSARDRVPYEQYF.

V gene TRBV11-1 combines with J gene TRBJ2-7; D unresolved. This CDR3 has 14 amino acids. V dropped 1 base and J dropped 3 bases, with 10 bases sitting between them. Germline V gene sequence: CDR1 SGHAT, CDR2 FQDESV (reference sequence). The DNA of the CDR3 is TGTGCCAGCAGCTTAGACAACTCACGCTACGAGCAGTACTTC. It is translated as CASSLDNSRYEQYF.

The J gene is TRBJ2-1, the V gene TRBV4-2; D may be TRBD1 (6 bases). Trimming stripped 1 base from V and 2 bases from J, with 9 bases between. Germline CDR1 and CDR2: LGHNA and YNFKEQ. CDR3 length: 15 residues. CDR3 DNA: TGTGCCAGCAGCCAAGCCCGGGACACCTACAATGAGCAGTTCTTC. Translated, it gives CASSQARDTYNEQFF.

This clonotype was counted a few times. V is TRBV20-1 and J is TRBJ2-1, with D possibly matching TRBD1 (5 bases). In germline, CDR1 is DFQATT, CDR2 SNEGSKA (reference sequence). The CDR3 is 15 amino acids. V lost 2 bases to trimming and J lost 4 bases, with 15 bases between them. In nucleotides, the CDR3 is TGCAGTGCTAGATGGGGCACGCTAGATTACAATGAGCAGTTCTTC. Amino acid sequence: CSARWGTLDYNEQFF.

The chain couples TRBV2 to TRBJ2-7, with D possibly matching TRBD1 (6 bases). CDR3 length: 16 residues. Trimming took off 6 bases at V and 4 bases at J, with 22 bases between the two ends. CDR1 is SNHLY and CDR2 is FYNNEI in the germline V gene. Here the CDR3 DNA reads TGTGCCAGCAGACAAGCTACAGGGTTTCTCCCTTACGAGCAGTACTTC. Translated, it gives CASRQATGFLPYEQYF.

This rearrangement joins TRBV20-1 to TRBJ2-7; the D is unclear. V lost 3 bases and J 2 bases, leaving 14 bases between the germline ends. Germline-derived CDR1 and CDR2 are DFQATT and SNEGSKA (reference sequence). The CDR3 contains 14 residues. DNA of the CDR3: TGCAGTGCTAGGCCCCATGGACCAGCCTACGAGCAGTACTTC. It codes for CSARPHGPAYEQYF.